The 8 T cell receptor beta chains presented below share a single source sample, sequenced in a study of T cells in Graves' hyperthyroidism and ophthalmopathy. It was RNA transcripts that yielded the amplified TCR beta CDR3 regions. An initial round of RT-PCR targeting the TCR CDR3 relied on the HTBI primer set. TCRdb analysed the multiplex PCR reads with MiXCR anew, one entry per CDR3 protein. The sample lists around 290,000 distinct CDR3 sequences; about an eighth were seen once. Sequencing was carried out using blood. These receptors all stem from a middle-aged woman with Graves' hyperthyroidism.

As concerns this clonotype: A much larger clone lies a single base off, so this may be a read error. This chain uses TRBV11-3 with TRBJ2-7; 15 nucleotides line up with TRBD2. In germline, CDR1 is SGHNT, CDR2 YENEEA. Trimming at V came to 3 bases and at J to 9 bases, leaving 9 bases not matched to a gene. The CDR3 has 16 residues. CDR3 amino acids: CASSFPGTSGRSGQYF. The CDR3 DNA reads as TGTGCCAGCAGCTTTCCCGGGACTAGCGGGAGGAGCGGGCAGTACTTC.

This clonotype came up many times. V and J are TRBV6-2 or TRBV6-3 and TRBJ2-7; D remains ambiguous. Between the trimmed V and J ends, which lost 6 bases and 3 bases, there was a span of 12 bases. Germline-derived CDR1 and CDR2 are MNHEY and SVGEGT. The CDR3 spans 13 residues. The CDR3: CASSNPLFYEQYF. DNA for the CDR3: TGTGCCAGCAGCAACCCCCTTTTCTACGAGCAGTACTTC.

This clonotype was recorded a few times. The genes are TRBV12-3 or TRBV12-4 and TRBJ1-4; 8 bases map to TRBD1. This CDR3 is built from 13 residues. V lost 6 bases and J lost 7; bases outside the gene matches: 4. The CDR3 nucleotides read TGTGCCAGCAGCTTGCAGGGGGCTGAAAAACTGTTTTTT. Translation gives CASSLQGAEKLFF.

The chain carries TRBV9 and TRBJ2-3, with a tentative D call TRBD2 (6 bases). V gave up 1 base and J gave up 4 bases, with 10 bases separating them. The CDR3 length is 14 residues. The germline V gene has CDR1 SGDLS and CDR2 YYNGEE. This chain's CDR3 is CASSVTSWADTQYF. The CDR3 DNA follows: TGTGCCAGCAGCGTAACTAGCTGGGCAGATACGCAGTATTTT.

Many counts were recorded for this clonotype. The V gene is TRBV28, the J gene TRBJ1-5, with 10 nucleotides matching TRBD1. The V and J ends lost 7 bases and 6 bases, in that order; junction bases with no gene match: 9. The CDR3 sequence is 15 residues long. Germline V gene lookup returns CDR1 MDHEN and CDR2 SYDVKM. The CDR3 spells CASTPDRGLGQPQHF. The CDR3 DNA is TGTGCCAGCACCCCCGACAGGGGGCTAGGTCAGCCCCAGCATTTT.

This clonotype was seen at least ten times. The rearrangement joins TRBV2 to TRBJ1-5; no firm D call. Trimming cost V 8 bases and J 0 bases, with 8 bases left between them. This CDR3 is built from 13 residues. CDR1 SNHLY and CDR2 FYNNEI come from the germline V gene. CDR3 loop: CASLPDSNQPQHF. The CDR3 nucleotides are TGTGCCAGCCTCCCAGATAGCAATCAGCCCCAGCATTTT. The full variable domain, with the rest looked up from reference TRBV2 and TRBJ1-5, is EPEVTQTPSHQVTQMGQEVILRCVPISNHLYFYWYRQILGQKVEFLVSFYNNEISEKSEIFDDQFSVERPDGSNFTLKIRSTKLEDSAMYFCASLPDSNQPQHFGDGTRLSIL.

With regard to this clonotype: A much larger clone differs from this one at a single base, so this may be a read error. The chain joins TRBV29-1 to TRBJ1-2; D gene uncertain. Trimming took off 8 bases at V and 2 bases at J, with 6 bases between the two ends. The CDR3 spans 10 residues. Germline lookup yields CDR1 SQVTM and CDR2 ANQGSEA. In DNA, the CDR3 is TGCAGCCCGTCGAACTATGGCTACACCTTC. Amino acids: CSPSNYGYTF.

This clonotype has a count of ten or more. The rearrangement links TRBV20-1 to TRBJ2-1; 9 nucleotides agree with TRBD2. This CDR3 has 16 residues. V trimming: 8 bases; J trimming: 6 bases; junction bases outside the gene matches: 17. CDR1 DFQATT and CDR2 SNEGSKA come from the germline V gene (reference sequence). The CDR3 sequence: CSPLGAGGPFSNEQFF. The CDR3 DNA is TGCAGTCCCTTGGGCGCGGGAGGGCCCTTCTCCAATGAGCAGTTCTTC.